This T cell receptor (beta chain) was observed in a study (dated by TCRdb to about 2016). Comments on this clonotype: Its antigen has not been determined. Base qualities are not at hand, and no much larger clone is one base apart.

Library prep was done by RT-PCR. Data came from an Illumina MiSeq. The public reads were reprocessed in TCRdb via fastp at Q25 and MiXCR, keeping in-frame beta chains. Every distinct CDR3 protein forms one entry, paired with its most common genes and DNA. Across this sample there are about 680,000 distinct CDR3 sequences, with over 12% seen only once. 3.6% of the sample comes from the top ten. The TCR originated in a female donor in good health, serving as a healthy control. Material for sequencing was memory CD4+ T cells from blood.

Here is the DNA: TGTGCCAGCAGGGGACAGGGCGTTGAGAAACTGTTTTTT. This yields the protein CASRGQGVEKLFF. The sequence links TRBV27 to TRBJ1-4; a stretch of 9 junction bases matches TRBD1. CDR1 is given as MNHEY and CDR2 as SMNVEV, both from the germline V gene (reference sequence). The CDR3 measures 13 amino acids from cysteine to phenylalanine. The CDR3 DNA has 39 bases and is translated from base 1. V is cut back by 6 bases and J by 11 bases, with 7 bases in the junction unmatched.